These 2 T cell receptor beta chains came from one sample sequenced in a study of blood T cell repertoires in COVID-19 (TCRdb year 2020). Receptor libraries were prepared by the immunoSEQ multiplex PCR assay. TCRdb's version of the immuneACCESS table is confined to in-frame rearrangements and falls short of the full clone set. An unresolved V gene accounts for under half of the shortfall where checked; the remainder is of unknown origin. Present in this sample are under 200,000 clones, approximately 81% of which were seen just once. Clones ranked in the top ten supply about a sixth of the sample. Sequencing was done on a sample of PBMCs or T cells enriched from blood (not recorded which). The receptors come from a man in his sixties who had recovered from COVID-19.

The chain recombines TRBV7-2 with TRBJ1-5, with 8 bases lining up with TRBD1. Germline assignment: CDR1 SGHTA and CDR2 FQGNSA. This CDR3 comprises 15 residues. With V trimmed by 5 bases and J by 5 bases, 8 bases remained unmatched. In DNA, the CDR3 is TGTGCCAGCAGCATCACCGGGACAGGAGATCAGCCCCAGCATTTT. It encodes CASSITGTGDQPQHF.

This chain links TRBV7-3 with TRBJ2-2, with D tentatively TRBD2 (5 bases). Germline CDR1 SGHTA, CDR2 FQGTGA. Deletions cut 3 bases from V and 0 bases from J, with 14 bases between. The CDR3 covers 17 residues. The CDR3 loop reads CASSLTGIVTNTGELFF. The DNA for the CDR3 is TGTGCCAGCAGCTTGACGGGAATAGTTACGAACACCGGGGAGCTGTTTTTT.